This is a list of T cell receptor beta chains from one sample in a study of cytomegalovirus exposure and HLA in healthy donors. Only in-frame clones appear in the TCRdb table, and some are missing; sequencing was by immunoSEQ multiplex PCR. Of roughly 110,000 clones in the sample, over 80% were seen once. Specimen: PBMCs. The receptors come from a young man in good health and CMV-seropositive. The CDR3 runs from the conserved cysteine through the conserved F or W. D genes are given only for firm matches. Part of the rows lack a size; the others show once, few, many or a class for expanded clones.

d_call	v_call	clone_size	j_call	cdr3_nt	cdr3_aa
-	TRBV19	-	TRBJ1-5	TGTGCCAGTAGCGACTTTATCTCTAGCAATCAGCCCCAGCATTTT	CASSDFISSNQPQHF
-	TRBV18	-	TRBJ1-4	TGTGCCAGCTCACCTGAAGGTGGGGGCAGGGTAAAACTGTTTTTT	CASSPEGGGRVKLFF
-	TRBV7-2	-	TRBJ1-2	TGTGCCAGCAGCCGATATTGGCCTGATGGCTACACCTTC	CASSRYWPDGYTF
TRBD1	TRBV10-3	-	TRBJ2-7	TGTGCCATCGGAAGGCAGGGGGCATACGAGCAGTACTTC	CAIGRQGAYEQYF
-	TRBV6-6	-	TRBJ1-1	TGTGCCAGCAGTTACGCCGAGCCCGGGGGCACTGAAGCTTTCTTT	CASSYAEPGGTEAFF
TRBD1	TRBV18	-	TRBJ1-4	TGTGCCAGCTCACCAGGGACAGGGAATGAAAAACTGTTTTTT	CASSPGTGNEKLFF
TRBD2	TRBV6-5	-	TRBJ2-7	TGTGCCAGCAGCCGGGGGGACGAGCAGTACTTC	CASSRGDEQYF
TRBD2	TRBV7-9	-	TRBJ2-1	TGTGCCAGCAGCTCTAGCGGGGGTAGGTTTGAGCAGTTCTTC	CASSSSGGRFEQFF
TRBD1	TRBV30	-	TRBJ1-5	TGTGCCTGGAGCTCCCGGACAGGGTGGAATCAGCCCCAGCATTTT	CAWSSRTGWNQPQHF
TRBD1	TRBV11-2	-	TRBJ2-7	TGTGCCAGCAGCTTAGATGGACAGGGGGCCTACGAGCAGTACTTC	CASSLDGQGAYEQYF
TRBD1	TRBV14	once	TRBJ1-6	TGTGCCAGCAGACGTACAGGGGCCTCCTATAATTCACCCCTCCACTTT	CASRRTGASYNSPLHF
TRBD1	TRBV7-9	-	TRBJ1-5	TGTGCCAGCAGCTTAGGGGGACAGGGGAAGAATCAGCCCCAGCATTTT	CASSLGGQGKNQPQHF
TRBD2	TRBV4-1	once	TRBJ2-3	TGCGCCAGCAGCCGAGAAACCGGGACTAGCGGCACAGATACGCAGTATTTT	CASSRETGTSGTDTQYF
TRBD1	TRBV27	once	TRBJ1-2	TGTGCCAGCAGTATCTCGACGGGACAGGACTATGGCTACACCTTC	CASSISTGQDYGYTF
TRBD2	TRBV18	-	TRBJ2-5	TGTGCCAGCTCACCGGGACTAGCGGGGGGCCAAGAGACCCAGTACTTC	CASSPGLAGGQETQYF
TRBD1	TRBV19	-	TRBJ2-5	TGTGCCAGTAGTTGGGTGAGAGGGGGCGAAGAGACCCAGTACTTC	CASSWVRGGEETQYF
TRBD2	TRBV5-1	-	TRBJ2-3	TGCGCCAGCAGCTGGGGGCCTGGCGGGGGGGACCTCTATGGGACGCAGTATTTT	CASSWGPGGGDLYGTQYF
TRBD2	TRBV5-1	-	TRBJ2-1	TGCGCCAGCAGCCCGGGACTAGCCTCCTACAATGAGCAGTTCTTC	CASSPGLASYNEQFF
-	TRBV5-1	once	TRBJ1-6	TGCGCCAGCAGCTTGAGGGGTAGGGATAATTCACCCCTCCACTTT	CASSLRGRDNSPLHF
-	TRBV4-1	-	TRBJ1-6	TGCGCCAGCAGCCAACGGGAGGGGACGGGAAATTCACCCCTCCACTTT	CASSQREGTGNSPLHF
TRBD1	TRBV19	-	TRBJ2-7	TGTGCCAGTAGTTGGGGGACAGTCGGATCGGTCTACGAGCAGTACTTC	CASSWGTVGSVYEQYF
TRBD2	TRBV7-2	few	TRBJ2-1	TGTGCCAGCAGGCGGGGGGGTTCCTACAATGAGCAGTTCTTC	CASRRGGSYNEQFF
TRBD1	TRBV5-1	-	TRBJ2-2	TGCGCCAGCAGCCTGACAGGGGCCGGGGAGCTGTTTTTT	CASSLTGAGELFF
-	TRBV5-1	-	TRBJ2-7	TGCGCCAGCTCCCCGCGAGGGGGAGGGTTGAACGAGCAGTACTTC	CASSPRGGGLNEQYF
TRBD1	TRBV7-8	-	TRBJ2-7	TGTGCCAGCAGCCTATATCAGGGGGCAGACGAGCAGTACTTC	CASSLYQGADEQYF
-	TRBV5-4	-	TRBJ2-7	TGTGCCAGCAGCCGAAAGGACAGAGGGCCGAGCGAGCAGTACTTC	CASSRKDRGPSEQYF
-	TRBV7-6	-	TRBJ1-2	TGTGCCAGCAGCGCGGGACCAGGATATGGCTACACCTTC	CASSAGPGYGYTF
-	TRBV6-6	-	TRBJ2-7	TGTGCCAGCGACCAATACTCCTCAGCGGAGTCCTACGAGCAGTACTTC	CASDQYSSAESYEQYF
TRBD2	TRBV11-2	-	TRBJ2-1	TGTGCCAGCAGCTTAGTCGGGGGGGCCTCCTACAATGAGCAGTTCTTC	CASSLVGGASYNEQFF
-	TRBV6-1	-	TRBJ2-5	TGTGCCAGCAGGACAGAGCAAGAGACCCAGTACTTC	CASRTEQETQYF
TRBD2	TRBV13	-	TRBJ2-3	TGTGCCAGCAGTTCCGGGACTAGCGGGGGGGAGAGCACAGATACGCAGTATTTT	CASSSGTSGGESTDTQYF
TRBD1	TRBV9	-	TRBJ2-3	TGTGCCAGCAGCGGCCGGACAGGGGCCGAGAGCACAGATACGCAGTATTTT	CASSGRTGAESTDTQYF
-	TRBV30	few	TRBJ2-5	TGTGCCTGGACAAGGGTGGGAGGAGAGACCCAGTACTTC	CAWTRVGGETQYF
TRBD1	TRBV6-6	-	TRBJ1-2	TGTGCCAGCAGTTACATCGGGACAGGACTGAGCTATGGCTACACCTTC	CASSYIGTGLSYGYTF
-	TRBV21-1	few	TRBJ2-1	TGTGCCAGCAGCCAGCGGGGGCCCTCCTACAATGAGCAGTTCTTC	CASSQRGPSYNEQFF
TRBD1	TRBV2	-	TRBJ2-4	TGTGCCAGCAGTGAGGGGAATTGGGACAGTCAGTACTTC	CASSEGNWDSQYF
-	TRBV19	-	TRBJ1-5	TGTGCCAGTAGTATTGGCAGGGCAGGCAATCAGCCCCAGCATTTT	CASSIGRAGNQPQHF